This T cell receptor beta chain was captured by sequencing in a study of early T cells in non-severe SARS-CoV-2 infection. At the level of the study: Chains were unpaired, as sequencing was done on bulk RNA from unsorted whole blood.

General study points: Matching results from VDJdb favored anti-spike CD8 responses, leaving private and CD4 specificities undetected.

Individual cDNA molecules received unique molecular identifiers. TCRdb re-analysed the 5' RACE reads in MiXCR, keeping a single row per CDR3 protein. The table shows roughly 45,000 distinct CDR3 sequences, with 6.2% occurring only once. This clonotype came up a few times. Antigen unknown. Trimming shortened V by 8 bases and J by 5 bases, and 16 bases separated the two germline ends. CDR1 and CDR2 from the germline V gene are MGHRA and YSYEKL. The CDR3 runs 14 residues. This chain joins TRBV4-1 and TRBJ2-1; D may be TRBD1 (6 bases). Sequencing was performed on whole blood, taken at baseline. The receptor's source is an adult who was a healthcare worker with PCR-confirmed SARS-CoV-2 infection or an uninfected control (not recorded which). As DNA, the CDR3 is TGCGCCAGCGCCGACCGGACAGTCAACAATGAGCAGTTCTTC. Residues: CASADRTVNNEQFF.